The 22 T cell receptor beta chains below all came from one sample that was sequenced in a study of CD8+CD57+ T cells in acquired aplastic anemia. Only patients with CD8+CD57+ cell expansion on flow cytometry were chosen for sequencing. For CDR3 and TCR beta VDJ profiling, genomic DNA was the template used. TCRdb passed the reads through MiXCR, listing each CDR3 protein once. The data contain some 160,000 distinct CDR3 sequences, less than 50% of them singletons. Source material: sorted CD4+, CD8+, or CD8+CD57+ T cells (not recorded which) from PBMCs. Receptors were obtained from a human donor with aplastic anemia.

The CDR3 nucleotides are TGCAGCGCTGCCGTGGGCAGTCAAGAGACCCAGTACTTC. It translates to CSAAVGSQETQYF. The V call is TRBV29-1, the J call TRBJ2-5; the D is unclear. V lost 7 bases and J lost 2, with 14 bases in between. Per germline, CDR1 SQVTM and CDR2 ANQGSEA. The CDR3 sequence is 13 residues long.

The CDR3 bases are TGCAGTGCTAGAGATGCGGGGACGGGGAACACTGAAGCTTTCTTT. Its translation: CSARDAGTGNTEAFF. The chain is built from TRBV20-1 and TRBJ1-1, with a possible D match to TRBD1 (5 bases). V was trimmed by 0 bases and J by 1 base, leaving 12 bases between them. CDR1 is DFQATT, CDR2 SNEGSKA, per germline (reference sequence). The CDR3 is 15 residues long.

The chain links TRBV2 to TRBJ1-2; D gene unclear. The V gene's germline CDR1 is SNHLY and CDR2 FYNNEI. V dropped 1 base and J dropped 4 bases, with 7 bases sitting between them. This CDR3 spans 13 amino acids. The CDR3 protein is CASSEDRSYGYTF. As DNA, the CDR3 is TGTGCCAGCAGTGAAGATCGGAGCTATGGCTACACCTTC.

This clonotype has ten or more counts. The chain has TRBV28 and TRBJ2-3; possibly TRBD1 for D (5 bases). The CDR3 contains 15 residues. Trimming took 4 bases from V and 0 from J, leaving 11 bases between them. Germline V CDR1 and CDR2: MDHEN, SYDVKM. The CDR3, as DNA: TGTGCCAGCAGTTGGGGCAGAGCTAGCACAGATACGCAGTATTTT. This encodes CASSWGRASTDTQYF.

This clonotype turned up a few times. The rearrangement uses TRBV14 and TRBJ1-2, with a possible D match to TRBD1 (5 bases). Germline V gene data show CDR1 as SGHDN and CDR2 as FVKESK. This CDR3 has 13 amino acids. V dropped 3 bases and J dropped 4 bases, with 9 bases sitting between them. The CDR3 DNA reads TGTGCCAGCAGCCAGGGACTGGGCTATGGCTACACCTTC. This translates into CASSQGLGYGYTF.

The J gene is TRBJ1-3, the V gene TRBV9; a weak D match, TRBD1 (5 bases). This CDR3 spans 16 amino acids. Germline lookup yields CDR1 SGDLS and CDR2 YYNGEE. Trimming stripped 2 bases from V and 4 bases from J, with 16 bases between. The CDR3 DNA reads TGTGCCAGCAGCGTGGCTGCAGGGTCGGGGGGAAACACCATATATTTT. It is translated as CASSVAAGSGGNTIYF.

CDR3 sequence (DNA): TGTGCCAGCAGTGGGACGACGGGGGAGCAGTACTTC. Translating it yields CASSGTTGEQYF. The chain is built from TRBV12-3 or TRBV12-4 and TRBJ2-7; D may match TRBD1 or TRBD2 (5 bases each). The CDR3 is 12 amino acids. V lost 5 bases, J lost 7 bases, and 12 bases lay in between.

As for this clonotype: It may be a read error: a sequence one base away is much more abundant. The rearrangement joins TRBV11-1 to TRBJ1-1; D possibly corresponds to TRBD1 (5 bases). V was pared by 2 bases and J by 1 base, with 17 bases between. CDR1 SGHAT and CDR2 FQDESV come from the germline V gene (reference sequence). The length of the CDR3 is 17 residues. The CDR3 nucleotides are TGTGCCAGCAGCTTATTGATTTCCGGGGCAGCGAACACTGAAGCTTTCTTT. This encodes CASSLLISGAANTEAFF.

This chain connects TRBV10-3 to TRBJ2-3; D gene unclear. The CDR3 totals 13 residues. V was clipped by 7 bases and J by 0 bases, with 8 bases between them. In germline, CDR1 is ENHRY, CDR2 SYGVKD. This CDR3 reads CAITTESTDTQYF. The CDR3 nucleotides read TGTGCCATCACTACCGAAAGCACAGATACGCAGTATTTT.

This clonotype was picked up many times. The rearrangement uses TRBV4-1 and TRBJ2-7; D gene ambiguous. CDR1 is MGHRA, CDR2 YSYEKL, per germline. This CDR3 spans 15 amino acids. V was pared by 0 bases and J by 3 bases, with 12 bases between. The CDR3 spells CASSQEPTAIYEQYF. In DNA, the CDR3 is TGCGCCAGCAGCCAAGAGCCTACAGCAATCTACGAGCAGTACTTC.

CDR3 DNA: TGCGCCAGCAGCTTTGACATCGTCTACGAGCAGTACTTC. Protein: CASSFDIVYEQYF. V is TRBV5-1 and J is TRBJ2-7; D uncertain. CDR3 length: 13 residues. Germline lookup yields CDR1 SGHRS and CDR2 YFSETQ. The V end was cut by 2 bases, the J end by 3 bases, with 9 bases between.

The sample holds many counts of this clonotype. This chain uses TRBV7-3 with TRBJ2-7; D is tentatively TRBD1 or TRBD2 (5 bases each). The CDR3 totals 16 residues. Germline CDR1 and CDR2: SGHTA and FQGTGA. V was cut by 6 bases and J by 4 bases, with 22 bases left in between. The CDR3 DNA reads TGTGCCAGCAGTCCTAGGGGAGACGGGCGTGGTTACGAGCAGTACTTC. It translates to CASSPRGDGRGYEQYF.

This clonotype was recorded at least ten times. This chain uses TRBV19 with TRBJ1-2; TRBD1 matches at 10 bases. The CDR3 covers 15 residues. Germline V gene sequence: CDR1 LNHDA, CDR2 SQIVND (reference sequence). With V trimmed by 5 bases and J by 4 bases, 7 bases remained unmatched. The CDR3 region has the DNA TGTGCCAGTAGTCTCCGGACAGGGGGAGTCTATGGCTACACCTTC. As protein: CASSLRTGGVYGYTF.

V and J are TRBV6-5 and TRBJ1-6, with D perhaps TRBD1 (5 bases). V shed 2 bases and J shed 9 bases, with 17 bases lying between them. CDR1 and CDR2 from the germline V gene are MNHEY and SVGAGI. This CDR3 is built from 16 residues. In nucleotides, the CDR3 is TGTGCCAGCAGTTACGGGGTTGCAGGGTCTGGTTCACCCCTCCACTTT. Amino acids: CASSYGVAGSGSPLHF.

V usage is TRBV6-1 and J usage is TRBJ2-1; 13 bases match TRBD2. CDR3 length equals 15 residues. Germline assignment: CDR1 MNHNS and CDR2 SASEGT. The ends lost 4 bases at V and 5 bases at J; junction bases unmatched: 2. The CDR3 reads CASSGGLAGNNEQFF. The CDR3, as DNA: TGTGCCAGCAGTGGGGGACTAGCGGGGAACAATGAGCAGTTCTTC.

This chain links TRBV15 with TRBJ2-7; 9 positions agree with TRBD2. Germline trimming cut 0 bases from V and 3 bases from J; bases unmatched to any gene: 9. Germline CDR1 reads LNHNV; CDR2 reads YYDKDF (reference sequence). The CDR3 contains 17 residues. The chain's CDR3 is CATSRDFSGRVGYEQYF. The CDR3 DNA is TGTGCCACCAGCAGAGATTTTAGCGGGAGAGTGGGCTACGAGCAGTACTTC.

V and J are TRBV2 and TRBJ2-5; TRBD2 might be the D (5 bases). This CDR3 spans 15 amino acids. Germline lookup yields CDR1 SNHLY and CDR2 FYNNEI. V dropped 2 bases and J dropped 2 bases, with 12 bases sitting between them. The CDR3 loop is CASSELEGGQETQYF. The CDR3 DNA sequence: TGTGCCAGCAGTGAACTAGAGGGTGGGCAAGAGACCCAGTACTTC.

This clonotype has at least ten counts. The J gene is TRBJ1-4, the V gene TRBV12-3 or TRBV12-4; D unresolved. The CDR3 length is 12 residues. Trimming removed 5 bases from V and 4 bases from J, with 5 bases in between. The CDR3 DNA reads TGTGCCAGCAGTGAGTATAATGAAAAACTGTTTTTT. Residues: CASSEYNEKLFF.

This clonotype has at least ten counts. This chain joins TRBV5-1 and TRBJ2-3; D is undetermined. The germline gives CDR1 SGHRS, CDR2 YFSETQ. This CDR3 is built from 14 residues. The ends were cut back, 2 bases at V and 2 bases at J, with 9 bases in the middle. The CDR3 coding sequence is TGCGCCAGCAGCTTTCGGCAATCCACAGATACGCAGTATTTT. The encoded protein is CASSFRQSTDTQYF.

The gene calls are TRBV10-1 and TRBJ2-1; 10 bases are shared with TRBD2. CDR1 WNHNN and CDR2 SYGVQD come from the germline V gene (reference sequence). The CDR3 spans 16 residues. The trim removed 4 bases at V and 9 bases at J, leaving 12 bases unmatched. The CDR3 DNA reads TGCGCCAGCAGTGTCTTCGCAAGCGGGGGGGCAGGTGAGCAGTTCTTC. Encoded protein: CASSVFASGGAGEQFF.

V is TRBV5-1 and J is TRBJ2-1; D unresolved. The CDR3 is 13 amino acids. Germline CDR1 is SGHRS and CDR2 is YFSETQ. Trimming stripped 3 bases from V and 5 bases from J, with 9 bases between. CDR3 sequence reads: CASSSVTNNEQFF. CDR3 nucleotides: TGCGCCAGCAGCTCAGTGACAAACAATGAGCAGTTCTTC.

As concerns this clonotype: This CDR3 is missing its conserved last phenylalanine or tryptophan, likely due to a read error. The CDR3 coding sequence is TGTGCCACCAGCAGAGATATGAACACTGAAGCTTTCCTT. Its protein is CATSRDMNTEAFL. The V gene is TRBV15, the J gene TRBJ1-1; D unclear. The V end was cut by 0 bases, the J end by 0 bases, with 2 bases between. CDR3 length: 13 amino acids. Germline CDR1 reads LNHNV; CDR2 reads YYDKDF (reference sequence).